The entry that follows covers one TCR beta chain sequence. This clonotype was detected many times. The antigen it recognizes is unknown. Per-base quality was not reported, and no clone a single base away is much larger than it. The data belong to a study of neurological immune-mediated disorders (dated by TCRdb to the late 2010s). For the study in its entirety: Among the roughly 34 multiple sclerosis patients, roughly 31 had relapsing-remitting MS and 3 had secondary progressive MS. Using UMI-based sequencing, the study compared peripheral blood TCR-beta repertoires from patients with HTLV-I-associated myelopathy (HAM/TSP), patients with multiple sclerosis, and healthy controls. Alongside PBMC samples, the set of around 99 TCR-beta libraries contained longitudinal samples, technical triplicates, and paired CD4+ and CD8+ T-cell subsets that had been sorted. The cohort included approximately 70 subjects: roughly 14 with HAM/TSP, approximately 35 with multiple sclerosis, and 20 or so healthy controls.

cDNA synthesis used template-switch 5'RACE with a primer carrying a 10-nucleotide random unique molecular identifier tagging each TCR transcript. Every sequencing run yielded over 160 million TCR-beta sequences covering 15-18 subjects. The RNeasy kit was used for extraction of total RNA. TCR-beta VDJ regions were amplified with primers for the TCR constant region and the 5'RACE anchor, using the KAPA Real-time Library Amplification kit. Sample indexes and Illumina adaptors were added in a first PCR, and a second PCR then increased library yield. After purification with Ampure beads, the TCR product of roughly 650 bp was size-selected on a 2% E-gel SizeSelection system. Before pooling, library quality was assessed on a Bioanalyzer, concentration was determined with Qubit, and library quantification was performed with the Kapa Library Quantification kit. An Illumina HiSeq 2500 was used to sequence the libraries paired-end at 2 x 150 bp. To increase sequence diversity, 25-30% phiX was spiked into each library pool. The original pipeline was this. The UMI-based MiGEC pipeline processed quality-filtered reads and removed over 85% of raw TCR sequences during error correction. IMGT germline references were used for alignment of VDJ genes, and clonotypes were defined by a unique CDR3 amino acid sequence together with V-J genes. Clonal expansion, Shannon diversity and CDR3 relatedness (CalcPairwiseDistances, ClusterSamples) were evaluated with VDJtools, and phylogenetic trees were built with CLCbio workbench. A clone was classed as expanded if it had 8 or more unique UMIs, a cutoff based on coefficient-of-variation modelling across technical triplicates. TCRdb trimmed public reads at Q25 via fastp, called clones via MiXCR and kept in-frame beta chains. CDR3 protein duplicates are merged, each entry listing the most common genes and DNA. These V and J calls derive from TCRdb rather than the authors' analysis. In all, the sample holds under 75,000 distinct CDR3 sequences, and approximately 3.4% of those were seen once. The ten largest account for 4% to 6.5% of the sample.

Study-wide conclusions, independent of this receptor: No association of the MS cluster with clinical or MRI features was observed, and the need for larger cohorts was stated by the authors. Phylogenetic analysis grouped repertoires from 18 of 34 MS patients into a cluster of related CDR3 sequences, suggesting a possible repertoire-level signature. No identical CDR3 amino acid sequences were found to be shared among expanded clones across subjects, suggesting that TCR-beta repertoires were private in all groups. TCR clonal expansion was greatest in HAM/TSP patients and smallest in MS patients, who ranked below even healthy controls.

Libraries from unsorted PBMCs were made from 2 million PBMCs kept in RNAlater at -80 degrees C until RNA extraction. The multiple sclerosis patients were enrolled in a US clinical protocol that evaluated disease progression with magnetic resonance imaging. Peripheral blood was subjected to Ficoll-Hypaque density gradient centrifugation to isolate PBMCs, which were then cryopreserved in liquid nitrogen. Sequences MNHEY (CDR1) and SMNVEV (CDR2) are obtained from the germline V gene (reference sequence). V is pruned by 5 bases and J by 5 bases, leaving 12 bases of the junction without a gene match. There are 16 amino acids in the CDR3, from cysteine to phenylalanine inclusive. CDR3 DNA is the only sequence kept; it has 48 bases, read in frame from the first base.

The receptor's source is a woman in her 50s with multiple sclerosis. The sequenced sample was PBMCs. The chain is made from TRBV27 and TRBJ2-5; 9 bases in between match TRBD2. The CDR3 region: CASSPSPSGGSETQYF. The nucleotide sequence is TGTGCCAGCAGTCCCTCCCCCAGCGGGGGGAGCGAGACCCAGTACTTC.